These 22 T cell receptor beta chains were sequenced from one sample in a study of blood T cell repertoires in COVID-19. Generated by immunoSEQ multiplex PCR, the TCRdb table keeps only in-frame clones and is missing some. The sample has about 160,000 clones, 70% to 85% seen once; the top ten hold 22%. Sample: peripheral blood. These receptors came from a woman older than 75 with acute or convalescent COVID-19.

V is TRBV18 and J is TRBJ2-2; 7 bases fit TRBD2. CDR3 length: 20 residues. Germline assignment: CDR1 KGHSH and CDR2 LQKENI. V lost 2 bases and J lost 2; bases outside the gene matches: 17. The CDR3 here is CASSPYQITLADYNTGELFF. The CDR3 DNA reads as TGTGCCAGCTCACCATATCAAATCACGCTAGCGGATTATAACACCGGGGAGCTGTTTTTT.

This chain connects TRBV5-6 to TRBJ2-2, with 11 bases lining up with TRBD1. The CDR3 has 14 amino acids. Germline CDR1 and CDR2: SGHDT and YYEEEE. V was pared by 10 bases and J by 1 base, with 3 bases of the junction left unmatched. The CDR3 reads CAGGTGGNTGELFF. The CDR3 DNA follows: TGTGCCGGTGGGACAGGGGGGAACACCGGGGAGCTGTTTTTT.

The CDR3 loop reads CAWSVGGADGYTF. CDR3 in DNA: TGTGCCTGGAGTGTGGGTGGGGCCGATGGCTACACCTTC. The V gene is TRBV30, the J gene TRBJ1-2, with D maybe TRBD1 (5 bases). Trimming removed 0 bases at V and 6 bases at J, with 11 bases between. The CDR3 has 13 amino acids. Germline CDR1 is GTSNPN and CDR2 is SVGIG (reference sequence).

The rearrangement links TRBV12-3 or TRBV12-4 to TRBJ2-7; 10 nucleotides match TRBD2. J was trimmed by 10 bases and V by 2 bases; bases with no gene match: 5. The CDR3 totals 13 residues. In DNA, the CDR3 is TGTGCCAGCAGTTTAATGGCTAGCGGGAGACAGTACTTC. It yields the protein CASSLMASGRQYF.

This clone was observed a single time. The chain combines TRBV7-9 with TRBJ1-2; D is perhaps TRBD1 (5 bases). V was pared by 6 bases and J by 8 bases, with 19 bases between. CDR1 and CDR2 (germline): SEHNR, FQNEAQ (reference sequence). The CDR3 runs 14 residues. The CDR3 DNA sequence: TGTGCCAGCAGTCCGAACCTGCAGGGTTCAGGCTACACCTTC. Its protein product is CASSPNLQGSGYTF.

J is TRBJ1-5 and V is TRBV4-1; maybe TRBD1 (6 bases). Trimming shortened V by 4 bases and J by 0 bases, and 16 bases separated the two germline ends. Germline V CDR1 and CDR2: MGHRA, YSYEKL. The CDR3 loop spans 17 amino acids. CDR3 sequence reads: CASSPSGGGYSNQPQHF. The CDR3, as DNA: TGCGCCAGCAGCCCCTCGGGAGGGGGGTATAGCAATCAGCCCCAGCATTTT.

V usage is TRBV5-1 and J usage is TRBJ1-4, with a weak D call TRBD1 (6 bases). The CDR3 is 14 residues long. CDR1 is SGHRS and CDR2 is YFSETQ in the germline V gene. The V end lost 7 bases, the J end lost 5 bases, and 15 bases lay between the germline ends. The CDR3 region is CASRAGGENEKLFF. The CDR3 DNA is TGCGCCAGCCGGGCTGGGGGCGAGAATGAAAAACTGTTTTTT.

This clone was detected a few times. The V call is TRBV9, the J call TRBJ2-1; 9 bases agree with TRBD2. This CDR3 region has 16 residues. Germline CDR1 and CDR2: SGDLS and YYNGEE. J lost 10 bases, V lost 0 bases, and 11 bases had no gene match. CDR3 sequence (DNA): TGTGCCAGCAGCGTAGGAGGAGGGACTAGCCCCCTAGAGCAGTTCTTC. Its protein is CASSVGGGTSPLEQFF.

V and J are TRBV7-9 and TRBJ2-1; 10 bases align to TRBD1. The CDR3 is 14 residues long. V lost 6 bases to trimming and J lost 6 bases; unmatched junction nucleotides: 5. CDR1 is SEHNR and CDR2 is FQNEAQ in the germline V gene (reference sequence). Written as DNA, the CDR3 is TGTGCCAGCAGGACGGACAGGGGGGGCAATGAGCAGTTCTTC. Amino acid sequence: CASRTDRGGNEQFF.

CDR3 in DNA: TGTGCCAGCAGACGGAAACCTTATCACGAGGGCCTGGCGACTGAAGCTTTCTTT. Its protein is CASRRKPYHEGLATEAFF. The V gene is TRBV7-2, the J gene TRBJ1-1, with D hard to call. Per the germline V gene, CDR1 is SGHTA and CDR2 is FQGNSA. There are 18 residues in the CDR3. Between the trimmed V and J ends, which lost 6 bases and 5 bases, there was a span of 28 bases.

V usage is TRBV5-4 and J usage is TRBJ2-7; D is perhaps TRBD2 (6 bases). In germline, CDR1 is SGHNT, CDR2 YYREEE (reference sequence). CDR3 length: 15 residues. V shed 4 bases and J shed 5 bases, with 19 bases lying between them. The CDR3 loop reads CASSPMYPGVDEQYF. CDR3 bases: TGTGCCAGCAGCCCGATGTACCCGGGGGTCGACGAGCAGTACTTC.

This clone was seen only a few times. This chain connects TRBV2 to TRBJ1-4; D is unclear. Germline values: CDR1 SNHLY, CDR2 FYNNEI. V lost 0 bases to trimming and J lost 3 bases, with 5 bases between them. The CDR3 runs to 14 residues. In DNA, the CDR3 is TGTGCCAGCAGTGAAGCCGCAGCTAATGAAAAACTGTTTTTT. Protein sequence: CASSEAAANEKLFF.

The chain carries TRBV6-4 and TRBJ1-3; 7 positions agree with TRBD1. After removal of 2 bases from V and 4 bases from J, the junction contained 8 bases not matched to a gene. The CDR3 is 16 amino acids. The germline gives CDR1 MRHNA, CDR2 SNTAGT. CDR3 region: CASSDPMTGTGNTIYF. DNA for the CDR3: TGTGCCAGCAGTGACCCAATGACAGGGACAGGAAACACCATATATTTT.

The CDR3 sequence is CASSYTGSNTEAFF. CDR3 nucleotide sequence: TGTGCCAGCAGTTACACGGGATCGAACACTGAAGCTTTCTTT. The gene calls are TRBV6-5 and TRBJ1-1; D gene uncertain. CDR1 and CDR2 from the germline V gene are MNHEY and SVGAGI. The V end was cut by 2 bases, the J end by 1 base, with 8 bases between. The CDR3 consists of 14 residues.

V is TRBV27 and J is TRBJ1-4; D not certain. Per the germline V gene, CDR1 is MNHEY and CDR2 is SMNVEV (reference sequence). This CDR3 comprises 12 residues. V dropped 4 bases and J dropped 7 bases, with 7 bases sitting between them. The CDR3, as DNA: TGTGCCAGCAGTTCAACTCGTGAAAAACTGTTTTTT. Translated: CASSSTREKLFF.

Only one count was recorded for this clone. The chain recombines TRBV5-8 with TRBJ2-1; D is ambiguous. CDR1 is SGHTS and CDR2 is YDEGEE in the germline V gene. V lost 2 bases and J lost 4, with 7 bases in between. The CDR3 sequence is 13 residues long. In DNA, the CDR3 is TGTGCCAGCAGCTTAACCCGGTACAATGAGCAGTTCTTC. It translates to CASSLTRYNEQFF.

V and J are TRBV5-1 and TRBJ2-5; D possibly corresponds to TRBD1 (5 bases). V was cut by 0 bases and J by 3 bases, with 9 bases left in between. The CDR3 is 14 amino acids. Germline V gene data show CDR1 as SGHRS and CDR2 as YFSETQ. CDR3 bases: TGCGCCAGCAGCTTGGCGGCAGGGAAAGAGACCCAGTACTTC. Residues: CASSLAAGKETQYF.

This chain connects TRBV3-1 (or the pseudogene TRBV3-2) to TRBJ2-3, with TRBD2 as a possible D gene (5 bases). CDR3 length: 17 amino acids. Germline V gene sequence: CDR1 LGHDT, CDR2 YNNKEL (reference sequence). V dropped 0 bases and J dropped 2 bases, with 15 bases sitting between them. The DNA of the CDR3 is TGTGCCAGCAGCCAAGATTACGGGATAAGAATCACAGATACGCAGTATTTT. This codes for CASSQDYGIRITDTQYF.

The chain combines TRBV5-1 with TRBJ2-1; tentative D call: TRBD1 (5 bases). The CDR3 covers 13 residues. Germline V gives CDR1 SGHRS, CDR2 YFSETQ. V lost 0 bases to trimming and J lost 9 bases, with 10 bases between them. CDR3 sequence reads: CASSLGIQGEQFF. The CDR3 nucleotides are TGCGCCAGCAGCTTGGGAATCCAGGGTGAGCAGTTCTTC.

The chain employs TRBV7-2 and TRBJ2-5; D not certain. This CDR3 spans 14 amino acids. CDR1 and CDR2 (germline): SGHTA, FQGNSA. Trimming left V 5 bases short and J 1 base short, with 11 bases between. Written as DNA, the CDR3 is TGTGCCAGCAGCCCGATCGGTCTCCAAGAGACCCAGTACTTC. As protein: CASSPIGLQETQYF.

V and J are TRBV13 and TRBJ1-6; D unresolved. The germline gives CDR1 PRHDT, CDR2 FYEKMQ (reference sequence). CDR3 length: 12 amino acids. Trimming shortened V by 3 bases and J by 7 bases, and 4 bases separated the two germline ends. The DNA for the CDR3 is TGTGCCAGCAGCTTCCCGAATTCACCCCTCCACTTT. It specifies CASSFPNSPLHF.

V is TRBV3-1 (or the pseudogene TRBV3-2) and J is TRBJ1-3; unclear D gene. V lost 8 bases, J lost 0 bases, and 8 bases lay in between. The CDR3 length is 13 residues. In germline, CDR1 is LGHDT, CDR2 YNNKEL (reference sequence). The CDR3 DNA is TGTGCCAGCGGTGGTAGCTCTGGAAACACCATATATTTT. Translation gives CASGGSSGNTIYF.